A single sample is the source of the 31 T cell receptor beta chains below, sequenced in a study of regulatory T cells in long-lasting Graves disease. Combining iRepertoire HTBI primers with Arm-PCR of CDR3 regions, the authors built TCR beta libraries. TCRdb re-analysed the multiplex PCR reads in MiXCR, keeping a single row per CDR3 protein. This table holds over 300,000 distinct CDR3 sequences, about 20% found once. Time point in this sample: persistent/refractory GD, antithyroid drugs over 5 years with positive TRAb. PBMC-derived RNA was used for the TCR library. Sample: peripheral blood mononuclear cells (PBMCs), taken when the disease was refractory, from a patient treated with antithyroid drugs. The receptors derive from a female donor with Graves disease.

Of note for this clonotype: A far more abundant clone sits one base away, making this likely a read error. This chain links TRBV7-2 with TRBJ2-5, with D tentatively TRBD1 (5 bases). The CDR3 is made up of 16 amino acids. Germline CDR1 and CDR2: SGHTA and FQGNSA. DNA of the CDR3: TGTGCCAGCAGTTTAACGTGGGGCTTCGGACAAGAGACCCAGTGCTTC. Residues: CASSLTWGFGQETQCF.

This chain links TRBV15 with TRBJ1-4, with TRBD1 as a possible D gene (5 bases). Germline CDR1 and CDR2: LNHNV and YYDKDF (reference sequence). This CDR3 contains 17 residues. V was cut by 7 bases and J by 3 bases, with 21 bases left in between. CDR3 amino acids: CATTRGRRGRANEKLFF. CDR3 bases: TGTGCCACCACAAGGGGACGGAGGGGACGAGCTAATGAAAAACTGTTTTTT. The full variable domain, in which reference TRBV15 and TRBJ1-4 provide the parts outside the CDR3, is DAMVIQNPRYQVTQFGKPVTLSCSQTLNHNVMYWYQQKSSQAPKLLFHYYDKDFNNEADTPDNFQSRRPNTSFCFLDIRSPGLGDTAMYLCATTRGRRGRANEKLFFGSGTQLSVL.

This clonotype was recorded a few times. The gene calls are TRBV7-3 and TRBJ1-1; D is perhaps TRBD1 (5 bases). The germline gives CDR1 SGHTA, CDR2 FQGTGA. The CDR3 extends over 16 amino acids. V was shortened by 5 bases and J by 1 base, with 17 bases between the two germline ends. CDR3 sequence reads: CASSQDRLGGNTEAFF. The CDR3, as DNA: TGTGCCAGCAGCCAAGACCGCCTTGGGGGGAACACTGAAGCTTTCTTT.

This clonotype was picked up many times. This chain uses TRBV6-1 with TRBJ1-1, with 7 nucleotides matching TRBD1. The V gene end was trimmed by 7 bases and the J gene end by 3 bases; junction bases not matched to a gene: 11. CDR3 length equals 15 residues. Germline V gene sequence: CDR1 MNHNS, CDR2 SASEGT. The CDR3 region has the DNA TGTGCCAGCACCCAATTAGGGGGCGTGGACACTGAAGCTTTCTTT. Its protein is CASTQLGGVDTEAFF.

The table lists this clonotype with a few counts. This chain joins TRBV11-2 and TRBJ1-3, with D maybe TRBD1 (5 bases). CDR3 length: 13 amino acids. Germline CDR1 reads SGHAT; CDR2 reads FQNNGV. Between the trimmed V and J ends, which lost 5 bases and 4 bases, there was a span of 9 bases. CDR3 bases: TGTGCCAGCAGCCACCGGGGCGGAAACACCATATATTTT. Protein: CASSHRGGNTIYF.

Only a few counts were recorded for this clonotype. The chain recombines TRBV29-1 with TRBJ2-7; D uncertain. CDR1 is SQVTM and CDR2 is ANQGSEA in the germline V gene. This CDR3 region has 13 residues. Trimming removed 6 bases from V and 3 bases from J, with 15 bases in between. The CDR3 DNA reads TGCAGCGTCGCTATGACACCGTTCTACGAGCAGTACTTC. This sequence encodes CSVAMTPFYEQYF.

The table lists this clonotype with many counts. This chain joins TRBV20-1 and TRBJ1-4; D gene unclear. V lost 3 bases, J lost 10 bases, and 15 bases lay in between. CDR1 and CDR2 (germline): DFQATT, SNEGSKA (reference sequence). The CDR3 is 13 residues long. The CDR3 is CSASRLLEGKLFF. CDR3 nucleotides: TGCAGTGCTAGCCGCCTCTTGGAGGGAAAACTGTTTTTT.

V gene TRBV7-3 combines with J gene TRBJ2-2; no firm D call. The CDR3 runs to 14 residues. The germline gives CDR1 SGHTA, CDR2 FQGTGA. Between the trimmed V and J ends, which lost 11 bases and 5 bases, there was a span of 18 bases. CDR3 nucleotides: TGTGCCTTAAGGGCTGGGTCGGAAACCGGGGAGCTGTTTTTT. Amino acids: CALRAGSETGELFF.

This clonotype occurred many times. The V and J genes are TRBV12-3 or TRBV12-4 and TRBJ1-5, with 8 bases that match TRBD1. The CDR3 totals 16 residues. Germline trimming cut 6 bases from V and 1 base from J; bases unmatched to any gene: 8. The CDR3 here is CASRQGELSSNQPQHF. The CDR3, as DNA: TGTGCCAGCAGACAGGGGGAACTATCCAGCAATCAGCCCCAGCATTTT.

In its sample, this clonotype was seen a few times. The rearrangement uses TRBV5-1 and TRBJ2-2; TRBD1 might be the D (6 bases). Trimming pared 4 bases from V and 3 bases from J, leaving 13 bases between. The CDR3 loop spans 15 amino acids. Germline V gives CDR1 SGHRS, CDR2 YFSETQ. CDR3 in amino acids: CASSTNRADTGELFF. The DNA of the CDR3 is TGCGCCAGCAGCACTAACAGGGCCGACACCGGGGAGCTGTTTTTT.

This clonotype occurred many times. J is TRBJ2-2 and V is TRBV7-6, with a possible D match to TRBD2 (6 bases). The germline V and J ends were trimmed by 2 bases and 5 bases, with 9 bases remaining between them. CDR1 SGHVS and CDR2 FNYEAQ come from the germline V gene. The CDR3 has 14 residues. CDR3 in amino acids: CASSLIGRTGELFF. CDR3 DNA sequence: TGTGCCAGCAGCTTAATAGGGAGGACCGGGGAGCTGTTTTTT.

The rearrangement joins TRBV5-1 to TRBJ2-7; 8 positions match TRBD2. Germline CDR1 SGHRS, CDR2 YFSETQ. V was clipped by 5 bases and J by 3 bases; unmatched bases: 16. This CDR3 has 17 amino acids. CDR3 sequence (DNA): TGCGCCAGCAGTCGGGAGGGGGGCCTCTCCTCACTCTACGAGCAGTACTTC. Residues: CASSREGGLSSLYEQYF.

In this sample, this clonotype turned up a few times. The chain has TRBV24-1 and TRBJ1-5; D unresolved. Trimming left V 4 bases short and J 4 bases short, with 16 bases between. The germline V gene encodes CDR1 KGHDR and CDR2 SFDVKD. The CDR3 has 16 residues. The CDR3 loop is CATSDVTGPLNQPQHF. Written as DNA, the CDR3 is TGTGCCACCAGTGACGTTACCGGGCCGTTAAATCAGCCCCAGCATTTT.

The sample holds a few counts of this clonotype. The rearrangement joins TRBV20-1 to TRBJ2-7, with a weak D call TRBD2 (5 bases). Trimming cost V 6 bases and J 2 bases, with 14 bases left between them. This CDR3 region has 13 residues. Germline V gene data show CDR1 as DFQATT and CDR2 as SNEGSKA (reference sequence). CDR3 residues: CSAPVEAPYEQYF. CDR3 sequence (DNA): TGCAGTGCCCCCGTGGAGGCCCCCTACGAGCAGTACTTC.

This clonotype was found once. The chain carries TRBV7-2 and TRBJ1-1; no firm D call. Germline CDR1 SGHTA, CDR2 FQGNSA. This CDR3 spans 15 amino acids. Trimming took 1 base from V and 3 from J, leaving 12 bases between them. Here the CDR3 reads CASSLVPGLDTEAFF. The CDR3 DNA follows: TGTGCCAGCAGCTTAGTCCCGGGATTGGACACTGAAGCTTTCTTT.

V and J are TRBV19 and TRBJ2-7, with TRBD2 matching over 10 bases. The CDR3 has 13 amino acids. J was trimmed by 3 bases and V by 4 bases; bases with no gene match: 0. The V gene's germline CDR1 is LNHDA and CDR2 SQIVND (reference sequence). The CDR3 reads CASSTSGGYEQYF. In nucleotides, the CDR3 is TGTGCCAGTAGTACTAGCGGGGGCTACGAGCAGTACTTC.

This clonotype has at least ten counts. This chain connects TRBV7-9 to TRBJ1-2; D gene ambiguous. Trimming took 1 base from V and 4 from J, leaving 4 bases between them. Per the germline V gene, CDR1 is SEHNR and CDR2 is FQNEAQ (reference sequence). CDR3 length: 12 residues. CDR3 sequence (DNA): TGTGCCAGCAGCTTAGAGTTCTATGGCTACACCTTC. Translated, it gives CASSLEFYGYTF.

At least ten counts were recorded for this clonotype. J is TRBJ1-1 and V is TRBV12-3 or TRBV12-4; no reliable D call. CDR3 length equals 12 residues. The V gene lost 4 bases and the J gene lost 5 bases, with 8 bases spanning the gap. The CDR3 loop reads CASSYWQTEAFF. CDR3 DNA: TGTGCCAGCAGTTACTGGCAAACTGAAGCTTTCTTT.

This clonotype showed up many times. The chain couples TRBV11-2 to TRBJ2-5, with a weak D call TRBD2 (6 bases). The CDR3 totals 14 residues. Trimming left V 0 bases short and J 4 bases short, with 9 bases between. Germline V gene lookup returns CDR1 SGHAT and CDR2 FQNNGV. The CDR3 bases are TGTGCCAGCAGCTTAGACGTACTAGCAGAGACCCAGTACTTC. As protein: CASSLDVLAETQYF.

This clonotype was seen repeatedly, ten times or more. CDR3 nucleotides: TGCGCCAGCAATGGGCCAGGGACGAACACTGAAGCTTTCTTT. Amino acid sequence: CASNGPGTNTEAFF. The rearrangement joins TRBV5-1 to TRBJ1-1, with D perhaps TRBD1 (5 bases). The V end lost 6 bases, the J end lost 1 base, and 13 bases lay between the germline ends. Germline CDR1 and CDR2: SGHRS and YFSETQ. The CDR3 loop spans 14 amino acids.

In this sample, this clonotype turned up many times. This sequence joins TRBV20-1 and TRBJ2-5, with 7 bases fitting TRBD1. Germline V CDR1 and CDR2: DFQATT, SNEGSKA (reference sequence). This CDR3 is 15 amino acids long. V was clipped by 3 bases and J by 5 bases; unmatched bases: 12. CDR3 nucleotides: TGCAGTGCTAGCCCCTTGACAGGGCGAGGGGAGACCCAGTACTTC. Translation: CSASPLTGRGETQYF.

Comment on this clonotype: One base away lies a much larger clone, so this may be a sequencing read error. This chain connects TRBV6-1 to TRBJ2-7; D unresolved. Trimming pared 6 bases from V and 1 base from J, leaving 10 bases between. CDR1 is MNHNS, CDR2 SASEGT, per germline. This CDR3 region has 13 residues. CDR3 sequence reads: CASSKQKSYEQYF. Here the CDR3 DNA reads TGTGCCAGCAGCAAACAGAAGTCCTACGAGCAGTACTTC.

The CDR3 sequence is CASSSLMGLTNEKLFF. The CDR3 region has the DNA TGTGCCAGCAGCTCGTTGATGGGTTTGACTAATGAAAAACTGTTTTTT. This sequence joins TRBV7-2 and TRBJ1-4; D gene ambiguous. With 4 bases removed from V and 2 bases from J, the gap between germline ends came to 14 bases. The CDR3 totals 16 residues. CDR1 and CDR2 from the germline V gene are SGHTA and FQGNSA.

This clonotype has at least ten counts. V usage is TRBV13 and J usage is TRBJ2-7; a possible D gene is TRBD2 (6 bases). V lost 5 bases to trimming and J lost 0 bases, with 11 bases between them. There are 14 residues in the CDR3. Germline CDR1 reads PRHDT; CDR2 reads FYEKMQ (reference sequence). CDR3 nucleotide sequence: TGTGCCAGCAGCCCTCGGGGGAACTCCTACGAGCAGTACTTC. Translation: CASSPRGNSYEQYF.

In its sample, this clonotype was seen a few times. The chain employs TRBV4-1 and TRBJ1-1; a weak D match, TRBD1 (6 bases). The CDR3 is 14 amino acids. V was clipped by 8 bases and J by 8 bases, with 21 bases between them. Germline V gene sequence: CDR1 MGHRA, CDR2 YSYEKL. The CDR3 region is CASAPILRDKEAFF. As DNA, the CDR3 is TGCGCCAGCGCCCCAATCCTCCGGGACAAAGAAGCTTTCTTT.

This clonotype was picked up a small number of times. The chain is built from TRBV9 and TRBJ2-7; D not resolved. The germline CDR1 and CDR2 sequences are SGDLS and YYNGEE. This CDR3 contains 14 residues. V was pared by 0 bases and J by 6 bases, with 13 bases between. CDR3 protein: CASSVEPHLVEQYF. The CDR3 DNA reads as TGTGCCAGCAGCGTAGAACCACACTTGGTCGAGCAGTACTTC.

This chain connects TRBV18 to TRBJ2-6; D is unresolved. Germline loops: CDR1 KGHSH, CDR2 LQKENI. Trimming removed 3 bases from V and 1 base from J, with 7 bases in between. This CDR3 is built from 15 residues. In DNA form, the CDR3 reads TGTGCCAGCTCACCGATCGCTTCTGGGGCCAACGTCCTGACTTTC. Translating it yields CASSPIASGANVLTF.

The CDR3 spells CASRRDVNYGYTF. The CDR3 DNA follows: TGTGCCAGTAGACGCGATGTTAACTATGGCTACACCTTC. The gene calls are TRBV19 and TRBJ1-2; no clear D. V lost 6 bases and J lost 1, with 9 bases in between. This CDR3 has 13 amino acids. Germline loops: CDR1 LNHDA, CDR2 SQIVND (reference sequence).

Only a few counts were recorded for this clonotype. CDR3 in amino acids: CASSLGGREAFF. In nucleotides, the CDR3 is TGCGCCAGCAGCTTGGGGGGAAGGGAGGCTTTCTTT. This sequence joins TRBV5-1 and TRBJ1-1; D call uncertain. The length of the CDR3 is 12 residues. Trimming removed 0 bases from V and 11 bases from J, with 11 bases in between. Germline V CDR1 and CDR2: SGHRS, YFSETQ.

This rearrangement joins TRBV24-1 to TRBJ2-1; D is perhaps TRBD2 (7 bases). Trimming removed 2 bases from V and 9 bases from J, with 13 bases in between. The germline CDR1 and CDR2 sequences are KGHDR and SFDVKD. CDR3 size: 14 residues. The CDR3 DNA reads TGTGCCACCAGTGATTCCGGGGGGCCAGGTGAGCAGTTCTTC. Amino acid sequence: CATSDSGGPGEQFF.

CDR3 sequence: CASSHPGHNTEAFF. The DNA for the CDR3 is TGTGCCAGCAGTCACCCGGGACATAACACTGAAGCTTTCTTT. The V and J genes are TRBV6-1 and TRBJ1-1, with D perhaps matching TRBD1 (6 bases). CDR3 length: 14 residues. Germline CDR1 MNHNS, CDR2 SASEGT. Trimming took 5 bases from V and 2 from J, leaving 12 bases between them.